This TCR beta chain derives from a study of control samples from healthy donors and cancer patients. Germline V gives CDR1 MNHEY, CDR2 SMNVEV (reference sequence). The trim removed 6 bases at V and 5 bases at J, leaving 5 bases unmatched. The CDR3 is 15 amino acids. The method was immunoSEQ multiplex PCR; TCRdb's version includes in-frame clones alone and lacks a portion of them. The sample records around 170,000 clones, approximately 86% being singletons. The chain has TRBV27 and TRBJ2-3, with TRBD2 matching 13 bases. The TCR originated in a woman between 25 and 40 years old in good health. The sample was blood. The CDR3 coding sequence is TGTGCCAGCAGAGGACTAGCGGGAGTGAAAGATACGCAGTATTTT. Translation gives CASRGLAGVKDTQYF.